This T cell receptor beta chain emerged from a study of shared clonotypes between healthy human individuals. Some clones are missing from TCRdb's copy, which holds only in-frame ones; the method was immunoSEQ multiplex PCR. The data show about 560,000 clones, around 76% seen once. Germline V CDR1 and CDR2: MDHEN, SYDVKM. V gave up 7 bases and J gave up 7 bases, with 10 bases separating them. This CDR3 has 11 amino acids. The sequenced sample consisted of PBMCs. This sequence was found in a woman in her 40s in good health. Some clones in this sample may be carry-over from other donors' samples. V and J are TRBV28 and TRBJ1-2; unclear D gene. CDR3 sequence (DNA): TGTGCCAGCACCAGCGAAAGTGGCTACACCTTC. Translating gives CASTSESGYTF.